This record concerns one T cell receptor beta chain sequence. Antigen unknown. The sample originates from a study of cytomegalovirus exposure and HLA in healthy donors. PCR involved 60 Vbeta and 13 Jbeta primers. Profiling relied on immunoSEQ multiplex PCR, and the TCRdb table lists in-frame clones only, not all of them. Of about 120,000 clones detected, over 60% appear once; the ten largest clones hold over 9.5%. General study results and limits: TCR beta sequences reportedly predicted most subjects' HLA-A and HLA-B alleles accurately. The study had only CMV serostatus as immune exposure information.

This CDR3 spans 15 amino acids. V was pared by 3 bases and J by 5 bases, with 6 bases of the junction left unmatched. From germline, CDR1 is SGHRS and CDR2 YFSETQ. Sequenced sample: PBMCs. The origin of this receptor is a man aged 35-49 years in good health and CMV-seropositive. The chain has TRBV5-1 and TRBJ1-1; 11 bases match TRBD1. Here the CDR3 reads CASSWGGQGGTEAFF. CDR3 DNA: TGCGCCAGCAGCTGGGGGGGACAGGGGGGGACTGAAGCTTTCTTT.